The source of this T cell receptor beta chain is a study of technical replicates of blood from a handful of donors. A single count supports this clone. The germline V gene has CDR1 MNHEY and CDR2 SMNVEV (reference sequence). The CDR3 loop spans 15 amino acids. The J segment lost 7 bases and the V segment lost 6 bases, leaving 8 bases of the junction unmatched. The assay was immunoSEQ multiplex PCR, and TCRdb's table has in-frame clones only and misses some. The sample lists approximately 82,000 clones; 85% to 95% were seen once. The V and J genes are TRBV27 and TRBJ2-7; TRBD2 agrees at 14 bases. The origin of this receptor is a human donor in good health. The sample consisted of T cells isolated from PBMCs. CDR3 protein: CASSAGTSGRGEQYF. CDR3 DNA sequence: TGTGCCAGCAGCGCCGGGACTAGCGGGAGAGGGGAGCAGTACTTC.